The 17 T cell receptor beta chains in this list originate from one sample, sequenced in a study of blood T cell repertoires in COVID-19. The data were produced by immunoSEQ multiplex PCR, yet TCRdb's version contains in-frame clones alone and is incomplete. This sample has nearly 70,000 clones; over 75% occur once, and the top ten carry around 7.3%. The source material was peripheral blood. All receptors derive from a man in his forties with COVID-19, enrolled during active disease.

V usage is TRBV5-4 and J usage is TRBJ1-1; TRBD1 might be the D (6 bases). The CDR3 extends over 16 amino acids. V was trimmed by 4 bases and J by 0 bases, leaving 16 bases between them. Germline CDR1 and CDR2: SGHNT and YYREEE (reference sequence). CDR3 in amino acids: CASSPRAGHMNTEAFF. Here the CDR3 DNA reads TGTGCCAGCAGCCCACGAGCGGGACACATGAACACTGAAGCTTTCTTT.

CDR3 sequence reads: CASSLITQDTGELFF. For the CDR3, the DNA is TGCGCCAGCAGTCTCATAACGCAGGACACCGGGGAGCTGTTTTTT. This chain joins TRBV5-1 and TRBJ2-2; unclear D gene. V was shortened by 5 bases and J by 3 bases, with 14 bases between the two germline ends. The germline gives CDR1 SGHRS, CDR2 YFSETQ. This CDR3 spans 15 amino acids.

The chain is built from TRBV29-1 and TRBJ1-2; the match to TRBD1 covers 9 bases. The germline CDR1 and CDR2 sequences are SQVTM and ANQGSEA. This CDR3 spans 14 amino acids. The V gene end was trimmed by 6 bases and the J gene end by 3 bases; junction bases not matched to a gene: 8. The CDR3 DNA follows: TGCAGCGTCAACCTCGGACAGGGGCACTATGGCTACACCTTC. Its translation is CSVNLGQGHYGYTF.

The chain is built from TRBV19 and TRBJ1-5; TRBD1 is a possible D gene (6 bases). CDR3 size: 15 residues. In germline, CDR1 is LNHDA, CDR2 SQIVND (reference sequence). V was cut by 6 bases and J by 3 bases, with 15 bases left in between. CDR3 residues: CASSPGTQANQPQHF. CDR3 in DNA: TGTGCCAGTAGCCCGGGGACACAGGCCAATCAGCCCCAGCATTTT.

The chain employs TRBV11-2 and TRBJ2-5, with 7 positions matching TRBD1. With V trimmed by 1 base and J by 3 bases, 2 bases remained unmatched. Germline assignment: CDR1 SGHAT and CDR2 FQNNGV. This CDR3 has 14 amino acids. The CDR3 nucleotides read TGTGCCAGCAGCTTAGGACAGGGAGAAGAGACCCAGTACTTC. It encodes CASSLGQGEETQYF.

The CDR3 DNA reads as TGTGCCAGCAGTCCGGGACTTAGCACAGATACGCAGTATTTT. Encoded protein: CASSPGLSTDTQYF. The chain links TRBV7-9 to TRBJ2-3; the D gene is possibly TRBD2 (6 bases). Germline CDR1 SEHNR, CDR2 FQNEAQ (reference sequence). The CDR3 has 14 amino acids. Trimming stripped 6 bases from V and 0 bases from J, with 10 bases between.

This clone was seen only once. The chain combines TRBV6-4 with TRBJ1-2, with 9 positions matching TRBD1. CDR1 MRHNA and CDR2 SNTAGT come from the germline V gene. The trim removed 6 bases at V and 7 bases at J, leaving 12 bases unmatched. The CDR3 runs to 15 residues. For the CDR3, the DNA is TGTGCCAGCAGCCGTGATGGGACAGGGCTTTTTGGCTACACCTTC. Protein product: CASSRDGTGLFGYTF.

The sample holds one count of this clone. V and J are TRBV4-1 and TRBJ2-3; 9 bases agree with TRBD2. This CDR3 is built from 17 residues. V gave up 0 bases and J gave up 4 bases; unmatched junction bases: 8. Germline lookup yields CDR1 MGHRA and CDR2 YSYEKL. The DNA for the CDR3 is TGCGCCAGCAGCCAAGACCACTCCGGGACTAGCCCAGATACGCAGTATTTT. This codes for CASSQDHSGTSPDTQYF.

This clone was seen a handful of times. The rearrangement uses TRBV6-5 and TRBJ2-6; unclear D gene. The germline V gene has CDR1 MNHEY and CDR2 SVGAGI. This CDR3 is built from 13 residues. V was pared by 8 bases and J by 0 bases, with 5 bases between. CDR3 in DNA: TGTGCCAGCGCGCGCTCTGGGGCCAACGTCCTGACTTTC. Its translation: CASARSGANVLTF.

This clone was detected once. This rearrangement joins TRBV6-5 to TRBJ1-5; D is perhaps TRBD1 (6 bases). Trimming removed 8 bases at V and 3 bases at J, with 11 bases between. Germline V gene sequence: CDR1 MNHEY, CDR2 SVGAGI. The length of the CDR3 is 13 residues. The CDR3 region is CASDGQNNQPQHF. DNA of the CDR3: TGTGCCAGCGACGGACAGAACAATCAGCCCCAGCATTTT.

The V call is TRBV5-1, the J call TRBJ2-1, with TRBD2 matching 7 bases. V shed 6 bases, J shed 5 bases, and the junction held 5 bases outside the gene matches. The germline gives CDR1 SGHRS, CDR2 YFSETQ. The CDR3 contains 13 residues. CDR3 coding DNA: TGCGCCAGCAACCCGGGACTAAACAATGAGCAGTTCTTC. Its translation is CASNPGLNNEQFF.

J is TRBJ1-1 and V is TRBV2; the match to TRBD1 covers 12 bases. Germline lookup yields CDR1 SNHLY and CDR2 FYNNEI. Trimming cost V 4 bases and J 1 base; bases outside gene matches: 10. The CDR3 totals 18 residues. This CDR3 is CASSGITGTGGQNTEAFF. CDR3 nucleotide sequence: TGTGCCAGCAGTGGAATTACCGGGACAGGGGGCCAGAACACTGAAGCTTTCTTT.

CDR3 amino acids: CASSVDHRVSYNEQFF. The CDR3, as DNA: TGTGCCAGCAGCGTAGACCACCGCGTCTCCTACAATGAGCAGTTCTTC. The V gene is TRBV9, the J gene TRBJ2-1; D ambiguous. This CDR3 contains 16 residues. V dropped 0 bases and J dropped 0 bases, with 10 bases sitting between them. Germline-derived CDR1 and CDR2 are SGDLS and YYNGEE.

This clone was observed a few times. The chain couples TRBV18 to TRBJ1-6; 8 nucleotides agree with TRBD1. The CDR3 runs 16 residues. Per the germline V gene, CDR1 is KGHSH and CDR2 is LQKENI. J lost 7 bases, V lost 5 bases, and 10 bases had no gene match. The CDR3 region has the DNA TGTGCCAGCTCAACATTTTCAGGGGGCAGGAATTCACCCCTCCACTTT. The encoded protein is CASSTFSGGRNSPLHF.

CDR3 DNA sequence: TGTGCCAGCATCAGGGGGCTGGGAAACACCATATATTTT. Residues: CASIRGLGNTIYF. The J gene is TRBJ1-3, the V gene TRBV6-5; TRBD1 matches at 8 bases. This CDR3 is built from 13 residues. The ends lost 7 bases at V and 4 bases at J; junction bases unmatched: 3. The germline V gene has CDR1 MNHEY and CDR2 SVGAGI.

The chain is built from TRBV11-3 and TRBJ1-2, with D possibly TRBD1 on 5 matching bases. The CDR3 loop spans 13 amino acids. V was pared by 0 bases and J by 7 bases, with 9 bases between. Germline CDR1 reads SGHNT; CDR2 reads YENEEA. The CDR3 DNA is TGTGCCAGCAGCTTAGACAGGGTAGCTGGCTACACCTTC. Translation: CASSLDRVAGYTF.

The chain carries TRBV5-6 and TRBJ1-1, with D tentatively TRBD1 (6 bases). This CDR3 contains 16 residues. Per germline, CDR1 SGHDT and CDR2 YYEEEE. V was trimmed by 1 base and J by 1 base, leaving 14 bases between them. The CDR3 DNA sequence: TGTGCCAGCAGCTTGCCGGGACATATGGGGAACACTGAAGCTTTCTTT. Amino acid sequence: CASSLPGHMGNTEAFF.